The rows below give T cell receptor beta chains drawn from one sample of a study of shared clonotypes between healthy human individuals. TCRdb's table, derived via immunoSEQ multiplex PCR, lists solely in-frame clones and lacks some. The sample shows hundreds of thousands of clones, roughly 77% of them seen only once. Sequencing input: PBMCs. The receptors were sampled from a woman aged 40 to 49 in good health. Some clones in this sample may be carry-over from other donors' samples. Both conserved end residues are part of each CDR3. A D gene is named only where the DNA matches it firmly. Where a row states a size, it is once, few, many or the class of an expanded clone; other rows omit it.

CDR3 DNA	CDR3 protein	V gene	D gene	J gene	CDR3 length	clone size
TGTGCCAGCAGCTGGGGGACAGGGGGCGGTGAGCAGTTCTTC	CASSWGTGGGEQFF	TRBV7-3	TRBD1	TRBJ2-1	14	few
TGTGCCAGCAGCTTATTGGCCGGGACTATGAACTACGAGCAGTACTTC	CASSLLAGTMNYEQYF	TRBV7-2	TRBD2	TRBJ2-7	16	-
TGTGCCACCCTAGGGACGGCTACCTACGAGCAGTACTTC	CATLGTATYEQYF	TRBV28	-	TRBJ2-7	13	few
TGTGCCAGCAGCCGAGGCTCGAGGCCGAGCACAGATACGCAGTATTTT	CASSRGSRPSTDTQYF	TRBV21-1	-	TRBJ2-3	16	-
TGCGCCAGCAGCTCAATGACTAGCGGGACCTCCTACGAGCAGTACTTC	CASSSMTSGTSYEQYF	TRBV5-1	TRBD2	TRBJ2-7	16	-
TGTGCCAGCAGCTCGACAGGGGAAAAGAACACTGAAGCTTTCTTT	CASSSTGEKNTEAFF	TRBV7-9	TRBD1	TRBJ1-1	15	-
TGTGCCAGCAGGGCAACAGGGGTGGATAATGAAAAACTGTTTTTT	CASRATGVDNEKLFF	TRBV2	TRBD1	TRBJ1-4	15	-
TGTGCCAGCAGACCCGAGCGGGATGGGGAGACCCAGTACTTC	CASRPERDGETQYF	TRBV5-4	TRBD2	TRBJ2-5	14	many
TGTGCCAGCAGCAAATGGGAGGGGAACCTGGCTCCTGGAAACACCATATATTTT	CASSKWEGNLAPGNTIYF	TRBV21-1	-	TRBJ1-3	18	-
TGTGCCAGCAGCAGCGGACAGGGGGCAAGGAGAAGTGAAAAACTGTTTTTT	CASSSGQGARRSEKLFF	TRBV5-4	TRBD1	TRBJ1-4	17	-
TGTGCCAGCAGGCCGTACGGGGGAGGGAACACTGAAGCTTTCTTT	CASRPYGGGNTEAFF	TRBV28	-	TRBJ1-1	15	many
TGTGCCAGCAGTGAAAAGGTGGTTAGCGGGCCGAGGAGCACAGATACGCAGTATTTT	CASSEKVVSGPRSTDTQYF	TRBV6-1	TRBD2	TRBJ2-3	19	once
TGTGCCAGCAGTGACCGGGGGGGCCAGCCCCAGCATTTT	CASSDRGGQPQHF	TRBV2	-	TRBJ1-5	13	few
TGTGCCAGCAGCTTGAGGCTAGTCGGCACAGATACGCAGTATTTT	CASSLRLVGTDTQYF	TRBV7-3	-	TRBJ2-3	15	-
TGTGCCAGTAGTACGGGACTAGCGGGGTCCATGGGGCAGTACTTC	CASSTGLAGSMGQYF	TRBV19	TRBD2	TRBJ2-7	15	many
TGCGCCAGCAGCTCGAGTAGCGGAACCTACAATGAGCAGTTCTTC	CASSSSSGTYNEQFF	TRBV4-1	-	TRBJ2-1	15	-
TGCGCCAGCAGCCAACCCCGTGGGAACACTGAAGCTTTCTTT	CASSQPRGNTEAFF	TRBV5-1	-	TRBJ1-1	14	-
TGTGCCTGGAGTGTAGCGGGAGGGATCCCTGTCAATGAGCAGTTCTTC	CAWSVAGGIPVNEQFF	TRBV30	TRBD2	TRBJ2-1	16	-
TGTGCCAGCAGTGAATTGCCCGCCTACGAGCAGTACTTC	CASSELPAYEQYF	TRBV6-1	-	TRBJ2-7	13	-
TGTGCCAGCAGGGGGGAGGGTAGCGGGCGCGACGAGCAGTACTTC	CASRGEGSGRDEQYF	TRBV7-9	TRBD2	TRBJ2-7	15	-
TGCGCCAGCACCAACGACATCTATGGCTACACCTTC	CASTNDIYGYTF	TRBV5-1	-	TRBJ1-2	12	-
TGTGCCAGCAGCTCCTTAGCGGGAGATACGCAGTATTTT	CASSSLAGDTQYF	TRBV27	TRBD2	TRBJ2-3	13	-